The TCR beta chain under discussion was sequenced for a study of control samples from healthy donors and cancer patients. The assay was immunoSEQ multiplex PCR, and TCRdb's table has in-frame clones only and misses some. The sample lists 150,000 to 200,000 clones, 90% to 95% occurring once. CDR1 and CDR2 (germline): SGDLS, YYNGEE. The CDR3 is 15 amino acids. Trimming removed 3 bases at V and 3 bases at J, with 16 bases between. This sequence was found in a woman aged 18-35 years in good health. The V and J genes are TRBV9 and TRBJ2-7, with D maybe TRBD1 (5 bases). Input material: blood. Here the CDR3 reads CASSEQVNPFYEQYF. In DNA form, the CDR3 reads TGTGCCAGCAGCGAACAGGTGAATCCTTTCTACGAGCAGTACTTC.